The T cell receptor beta chain under discussion was sequenced for a study of neurological immune-mediated disorders. Whole-study findings and limits: Repertoires from 18 of 34 multiple sclerosis patients grouped phylogenetically into a related-CDR3 cluster, suggesting a possible signature.

TCRdb fed the 5' RACE reads into MiXCR, producing one record per CDR3 protein. The sample comprises some 87,000 distinct CDR3 sequences, almost 6% of which are singletons, and 7.9% rests with the top ten. This clonotype was recorded at least ten times. What it binds is not known. Germline trimming cut 5 bases from V and 2 bases from J; bases unmatched to any gene: 7. Germline lookup yields CDR1 SGHVS and CDR2 FQNEAQ. The CDR3 consists of 16 residues. Time point described: longitudinal time-point 2. This TCR came from a woman aged 55-70 years with multiple sclerosis. The sequenced material came from PBMCs. This chain uses TRBV7-8 with TRBJ2-7, with 12 bases matching TRBD2. The CDR3 nucleotides are TGTGCCAGCAGCAAACTAGCGGGGGGTATCCCCTACGAGCAGTACTTC. Its protein product is CASSKLAGGIPYEQYF.